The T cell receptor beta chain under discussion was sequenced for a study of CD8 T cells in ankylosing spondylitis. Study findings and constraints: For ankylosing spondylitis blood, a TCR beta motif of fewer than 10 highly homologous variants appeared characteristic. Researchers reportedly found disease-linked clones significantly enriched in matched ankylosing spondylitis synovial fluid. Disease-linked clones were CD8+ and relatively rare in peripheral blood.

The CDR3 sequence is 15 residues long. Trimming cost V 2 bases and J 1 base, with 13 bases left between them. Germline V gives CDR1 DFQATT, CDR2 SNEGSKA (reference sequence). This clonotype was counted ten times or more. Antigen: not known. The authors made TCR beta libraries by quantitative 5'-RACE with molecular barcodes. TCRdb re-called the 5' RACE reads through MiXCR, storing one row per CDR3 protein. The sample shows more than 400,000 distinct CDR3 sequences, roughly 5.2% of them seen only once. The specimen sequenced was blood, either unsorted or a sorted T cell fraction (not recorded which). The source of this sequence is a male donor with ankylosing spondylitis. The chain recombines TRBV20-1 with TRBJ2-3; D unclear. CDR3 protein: CSARRPGQRTDTQYF. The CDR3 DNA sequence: TGCAGTGCTAGACGCCCGGGTCAACGCACAGATACGCAGTATTTT.